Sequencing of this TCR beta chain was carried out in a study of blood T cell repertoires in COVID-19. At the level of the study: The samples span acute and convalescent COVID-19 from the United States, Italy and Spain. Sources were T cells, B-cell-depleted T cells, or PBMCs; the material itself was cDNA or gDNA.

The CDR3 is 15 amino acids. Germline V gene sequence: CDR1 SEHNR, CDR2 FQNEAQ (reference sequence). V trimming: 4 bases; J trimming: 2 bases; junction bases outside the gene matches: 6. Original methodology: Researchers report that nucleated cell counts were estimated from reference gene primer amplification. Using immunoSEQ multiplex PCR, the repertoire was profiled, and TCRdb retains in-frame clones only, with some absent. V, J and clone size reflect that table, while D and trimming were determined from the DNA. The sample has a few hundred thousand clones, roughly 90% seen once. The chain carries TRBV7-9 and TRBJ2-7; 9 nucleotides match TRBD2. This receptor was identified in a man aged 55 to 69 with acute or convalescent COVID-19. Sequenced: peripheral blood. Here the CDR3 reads CASSSLAGPTYEQYF. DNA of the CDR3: TGTGCCAGCAGCTCGCTAGCGGGACCAACCTACGAGCAGTACTTC.